What follows are 13 T cell receptor beta chains derived from one specimen sequenced in a study of blood T cell repertoires in COVID-19. Sequenced by immunoSEQ multiplex PCR; TCRdb stores in-frame clones only, minus some. The data show 200,000 to 250,000 clones, roughly 90% seen once. Sequencing was carried out using PBMCs or T cells enriched from blood (not recorded which). These TCRs come from a man in his thirties or forties who had been exposed to COVID-19.

This clone was counted once. The rearrangement links TRBV2 to TRBJ1-1; D might be TRBD1 (5 bases). Germline V gives CDR1 SNHLY, CDR2 FYNNEI. Trimming shortened V by 2 bases and J by 8 bases, and 12 bases separated the two germline ends. The CDR3 spans 13 residues. The CDR3 DNA reads as TGTGCCAGCAGTGAAACACGTTGGACAGAAGCTTTCTTT. Amino acid sequence: CASSETRWTEAFF.

The CDR3 protein is CASMPGQGLRWTEAFF. The CDR3 bases are TGTGCCAGCATGCCGGGACAGGGGTTGCGGTGGACTGAAGCTTTCTTT. The J gene is TRBJ1-1, the V gene TRBV2; 10 bases are shared with TRBD1. CDR1 and CDR2 (germline): SNHLY, FYNNEI. Unmatched junction bases numbered 13, after V lost 7 bases and J lost 5 bases. The CDR3 has 16 residues.

This chain uses TRBV4-1 with TRBJ1-4; D remains ambiguous. Trimming shortened V by 4 bases and J by 3 bases, and 15 bases separated the two germline ends. The V gene's germline CDR1 is MGHRA and CDR2 YSYEKL. The CDR3 is 16 residues long. In nucleotides, the CDR3 is TGCGCCAGCAGCCCGTTTTATGGCGGCGCTAATGAAAAACTGTTTTTT. Translated, it gives CASSPFYGGANEKLFF.

The chain carries TRBV12-1 and TRBJ1-6; TRBD1 is the table's D call and was not checked against the DNA. TRBV12-1 is a recognized pseudogene. The CDR3 is made up of 17 amino acids. The CDR3 loop is CASSLPPRQGYNSPLHF. The CDR3 DNA reads TGTGCCAGCAGCTTGCCTCCCAGACAGGGATATAATTCACCCCTCCACTTT.

The chain employs TRBV5-4 and TRBJ2-7; D possibly corresponds to TRBD2 (5 bases). V was clipped by 2 bases and J by 7 bases, with 7 bases between them. The CDR3 contains 11 residues. The germline gives CDR1 SGHNT, CDR2 YYREEE (reference sequence). In DNA, the CDR3 is TGTGCCAGCAGCTTAGGACTTGAGCAGTACTTC. It yields the protein CASSLGLEQYF.

The genes are TRBV3-1 (or the pseudogene TRBV3-2) and TRBJ2-7, with 8 bases aligning to TRBD1. This CDR3 comprises 14 residues. The J segment lost 7 bases and the V segment lost 1 base, leaving 6 bases of the junction unmatched. The germline CDR1 and CDR2 sequences are LGHDT and YNNKEL (reference sequence). The CDR3 region is CASSQVRGRDEQYF. In DNA, the CDR3 is TGTGCCAGCAGCCAAGTCAGGGGGCGGGATGAGCAGTACTTC.

The rearrangement uses TRBV7-2 and TRBJ2-5; D is unresolved. Trimming pared 3 bases from V and 2 bases from J, leaving 10 bases between. The CDR3 extends over 14 amino acids. Germline loops: CDR1 SGHTA, CDR2 FQGNSA. The CDR3 region is CASSFHTAQETQYF. CDR3 nucleotide sequence: TGTGCCAGCAGCTTCCACACAGCACAAGAGACCCAGTACTTC.

V usage is TRBV18 and J usage is TRBJ2-2; TRBD2 is a possible D gene (5 bases). The CDR3 contains 14 residues. The V end lost 0 bases, the J end lost 6 bases, and 8 bases lay between the germline ends. Germline loops: CDR1 KGHSH, CDR2 LQKENI. The DNA of the CDR3 is TGTGCCAGCTCACCACCGAACGGGGCCGGGGAGCTGTTTTTT. This gives the protein CASSPPNGAGELFF.

This chain joins TRBV7-2 and TRBJ1-1, with a weak D call TRBD1 (6 bases). This CDR3 has 15 amino acids. With 9 bases removed from V and 0 bases from J, the gap between germline ends came to 17 bases. Germline V gives CDR1 SGHTA, CDR2 FQGNSA. The chain's CDR3 is CASTTGFLMNTEAFF. CDR3 nucleotides: TGTGCCAGTACAACAGGGTTCTTAATGAACACTGAAGCTTTCTTT.

V is TRBV11-1 and J is TRBJ1-6, with TRBD1 matching 8 bases. The V gene end was trimmed by 4 bases and the J gene end by 10 bases; junction bases not matched to a gene: 6. The CDR3 length is 14 residues. Germline loops: CDR1 SGHAT, CDR2 FQDESV (reference sequence). CDR3 sequence: CASSSGGLGSPLHF. The CDR3, as DNA: TGTGCCAGCAGCTCAGGGGGCTTGGGGTCACCCCTCCACTTT.

The V and J genes are TRBV6-1 and TRBJ2-1; D may be TRBD1 (6 bases). CDR3 length: 16 residues. In germline, CDR1 is MNHNS, CDR2 SASEGT. The germline V and J ends were trimmed by 1 base and 4 bases, with 14 bases remaining between them. The CDR3 DNA is TGTGCCAGCAGTGAAGATACAGGGTGGGGGTACAATGAGCAGTTCTTC. Encoded protein: CASSEDTGWGYNEQFF.

This rearrangement joins TRBV18 to TRBJ2-3, with TRBD1 matching over 7 bases. Per the germline V gene, CDR1 is KGHSH and CDR2 is LQKENI. The CDR3 has 15 amino acids. V trimming: 3 bases; J trimming: 6 bases; junction bases outside the gene matches: 9. The CDR3 reads CASSPGTDLGDTQYF. CDR3 nucleotides: TGTGCCAGCTCACCTGGGACAGACCTCGGGGATACGCAGTATTTT.

The chain combines TRBV4-1 with TRBJ1-2; D might be TRBD1 (5 bases). V was cut by 0 bases and J by 8 bases, with 19 bases left in between. The CDR3 extends over 16 amino acids. Per germline, CDR1 MGHRA and CDR2 YSYEKL. CDR3 protein: CASSQEAGTPSRGYTF. The CDR3 DNA sequence: TGCGCCAGCAGCCAAGAGGCGGGGACCCCAAGTAGGGGCTACACCTTC.